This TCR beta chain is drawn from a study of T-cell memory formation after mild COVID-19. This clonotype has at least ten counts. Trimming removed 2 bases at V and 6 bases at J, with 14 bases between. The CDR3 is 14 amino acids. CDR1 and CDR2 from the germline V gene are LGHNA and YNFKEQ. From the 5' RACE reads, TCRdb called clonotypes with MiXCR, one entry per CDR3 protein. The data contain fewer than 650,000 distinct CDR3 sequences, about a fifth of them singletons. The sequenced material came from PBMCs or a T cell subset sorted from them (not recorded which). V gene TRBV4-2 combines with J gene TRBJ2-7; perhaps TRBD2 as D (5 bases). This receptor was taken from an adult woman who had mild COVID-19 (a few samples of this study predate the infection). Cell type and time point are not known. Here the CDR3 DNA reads TGTGCCAGCAGCCAAATCCTGTCGGGGATCGAGCAGTACTTC. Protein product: CASSQILSGIEQYF.